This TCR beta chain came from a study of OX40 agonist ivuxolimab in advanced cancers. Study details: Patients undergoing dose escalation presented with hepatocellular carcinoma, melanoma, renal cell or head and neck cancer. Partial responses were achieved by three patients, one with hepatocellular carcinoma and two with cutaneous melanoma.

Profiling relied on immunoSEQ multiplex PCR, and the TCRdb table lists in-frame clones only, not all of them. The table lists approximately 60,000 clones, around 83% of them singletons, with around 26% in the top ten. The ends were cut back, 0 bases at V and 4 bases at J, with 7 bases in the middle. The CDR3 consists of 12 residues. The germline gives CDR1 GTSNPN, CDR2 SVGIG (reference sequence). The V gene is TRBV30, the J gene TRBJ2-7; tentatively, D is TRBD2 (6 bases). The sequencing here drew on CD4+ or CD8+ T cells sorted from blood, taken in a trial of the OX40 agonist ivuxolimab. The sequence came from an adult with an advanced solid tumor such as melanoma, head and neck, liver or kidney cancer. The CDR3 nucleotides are TGTGCCTGGAGTGTCGGGGGATACGAGCAGTACTTC. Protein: CAWSVGGYEQYF.